The text below deals with one T cell receptor (beta chain). What it recognizes is unknown. TCRdb used MiXCR to reprocess the RACE reads, holding one entry per CDR3 protein. This table holds roughly 120,000 distinct CDR3 sequences, around 15% found once. The sample comes from a study of human T cells and chemical hapten exposure. Turning to the study itself: Patients were given diphenylcyclopropenone on the scalp weekly across the roughly 24-week study.

Study-level results: Alopecia in the donors means their immune response may deviate from healthy people's.

Time point meaning: patch test 1, 2 weeks after DPC sensitization. Treatment defined: therapeutic diphenylcyclopropenone sensitization with weekly scalp DPC. Whole blood, unfractionated, served as the material for total RNA extraction. This receptor was identified in a young man with alopecia areata. Some clones in this sample may be carry-over from other donors' samples. The specimen comprised whole blood, sampled in connection with sensitization to the hapten diphenylcyclopropenone (DPC).

The DNA of the CDR3 is TGTGCCAGCAGCCAAGGACTATTACAAGAGACCCAGTACTTC. Its translation: CASSQGLLQETQYF. The chain joins TRBV7-6 to TRBJ2-5, with D maybe TRBD2 (6 bases). The ends were cut back, 5 bases at V and 2 bases at J, with 12 bases in the middle. The CDR3 runs 14 residues. Germline V gene lookup returns CDR1 SGHVS and CDR2 FNYEAQ.